This TCR beta chain was captured by sequencing in a study of identical twins. Trimming took off 4 bases at V and 2 bases at J, with 12 bases between the two ends. CDR1 and CDR2 from the germline V gene are SQVTM and ANQGSEA. The CDR3 contains 13 residues. This clonotype has a count of ten or more. Its target is unknown. TCRdb fed the 5' RACE reads into MiXCR, producing one record per CDR3 protein. This table has approximately 670,000 distinct CDR3 sequences, roughly 6% appearing once. Study conclusions and caveats: Conclusions came from cross-sectional statistical analysis, not from following the same donors. Among out-of-frame alpha sequences shared by twins, low generation probability occurred in excess. Fewer insertions marked abundant cord blood beta clonotypes; young adult naive trended weakly, memory not at all. Excess twin sharing in beta out-of-frame sequences was weaker.

V and J are TRBV29-1 and TRBJ2-7; a possible D gene is TRBD1 (5 bases). The source material was naive T cells sorted from blood. This TCR derives from a man aged 18 to 30 in good health. CDR3 nucleotides: TGCAGCGTTGGGGGCAGGGATACCTACGAGCAGTACTTC. Its protein product is CSVGGRDTYEQYF.